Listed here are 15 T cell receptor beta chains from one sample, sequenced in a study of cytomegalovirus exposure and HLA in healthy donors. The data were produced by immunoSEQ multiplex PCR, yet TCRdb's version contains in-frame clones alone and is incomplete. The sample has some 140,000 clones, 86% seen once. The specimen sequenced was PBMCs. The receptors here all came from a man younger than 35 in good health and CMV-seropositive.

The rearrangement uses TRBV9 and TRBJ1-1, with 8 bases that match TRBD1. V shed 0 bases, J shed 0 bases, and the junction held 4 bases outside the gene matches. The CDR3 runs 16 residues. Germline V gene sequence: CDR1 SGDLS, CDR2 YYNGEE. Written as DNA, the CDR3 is TGTGCCAGCAGCGTAGACCACAGGGGGATGAACACTGAAGCTTTCTTT. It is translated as CASSVDHRGMNTEAFF.

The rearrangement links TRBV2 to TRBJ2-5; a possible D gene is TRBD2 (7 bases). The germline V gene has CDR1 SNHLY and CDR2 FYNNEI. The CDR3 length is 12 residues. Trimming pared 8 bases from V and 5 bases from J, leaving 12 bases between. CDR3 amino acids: CASPGGRETQYF. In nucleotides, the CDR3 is TGTGCCAGCCCCGGGGGGCGGGAGACCCAGTACTTC.

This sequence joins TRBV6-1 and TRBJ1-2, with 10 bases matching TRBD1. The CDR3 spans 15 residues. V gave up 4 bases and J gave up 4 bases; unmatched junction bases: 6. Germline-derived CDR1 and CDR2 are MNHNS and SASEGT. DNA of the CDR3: TGTGCCAGCAGTGCGGACAGGGGGGGGCCCTATGGCTACACCTTC. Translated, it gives CASSADRGGPYGYTF.

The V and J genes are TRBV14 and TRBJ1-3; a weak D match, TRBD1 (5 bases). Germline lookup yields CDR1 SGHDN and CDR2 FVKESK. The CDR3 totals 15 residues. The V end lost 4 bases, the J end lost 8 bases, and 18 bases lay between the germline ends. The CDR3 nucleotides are TGTGCCAGCAGCCCATCCTTAGGGGCCCGGGACACCATATATTTT. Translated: CASSPSLGARDTIYF.

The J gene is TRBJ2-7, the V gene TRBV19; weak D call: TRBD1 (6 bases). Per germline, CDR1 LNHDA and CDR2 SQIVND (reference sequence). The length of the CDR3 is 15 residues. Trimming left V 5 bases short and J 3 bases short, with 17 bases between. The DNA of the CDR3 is TGTGCCAGTAGTCCGACCCAATTAGGGGGCTACGAGCAGTACTTC. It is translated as CASSPTQLGGYEQYF. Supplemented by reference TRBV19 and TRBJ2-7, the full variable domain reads DGGITQSPKYLFRKEGQNVTLSCEQNLNHDAMYWYRQDPGQGLRLIYYSQIVNDFQKGDIAEGYSVSREKKESFPLTVTSAQKNPTAFYLCASSPTQLGGYEQYFGPGTRLTVT.

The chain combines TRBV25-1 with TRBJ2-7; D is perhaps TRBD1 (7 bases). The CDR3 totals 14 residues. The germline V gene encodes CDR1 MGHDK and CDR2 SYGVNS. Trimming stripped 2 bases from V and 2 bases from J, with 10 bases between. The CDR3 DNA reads TGTGCCAGCAGTGAAATCAGGGGGGCCTACGAGCAGTACTTC. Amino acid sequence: CASSEIRGAYEQYF.

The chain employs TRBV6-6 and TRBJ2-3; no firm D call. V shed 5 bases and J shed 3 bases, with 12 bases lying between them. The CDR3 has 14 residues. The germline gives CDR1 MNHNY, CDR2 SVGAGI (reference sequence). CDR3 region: CASSEVPGTDTQYF. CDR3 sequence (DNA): TGTGCCAGCAGTGAGGTCCCTGGAACAGATACGCAGTATTTT.

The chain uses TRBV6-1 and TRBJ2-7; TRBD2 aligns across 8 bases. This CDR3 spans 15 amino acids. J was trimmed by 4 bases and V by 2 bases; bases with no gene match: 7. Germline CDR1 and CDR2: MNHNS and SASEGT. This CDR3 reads CASSESGGAGYEQYF. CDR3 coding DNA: TGTGCCAGCAGTGAATCGGGGGGGGCCGGTTACGAGCAGTACTTC.

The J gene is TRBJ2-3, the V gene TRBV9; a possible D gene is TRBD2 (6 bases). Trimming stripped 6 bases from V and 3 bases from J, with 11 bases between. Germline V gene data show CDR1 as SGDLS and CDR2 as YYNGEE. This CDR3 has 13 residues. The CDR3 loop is CASNVGGTDTQYF. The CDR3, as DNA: TGTGCCAGCAACGTGGGAGGAACAGATACGCAGTATTTT.

The CDR3 reads CASSRALAAYTDTQYF. The CDR3 DNA reads TGTGCCAGCAGCCGGGCACTAGCGGCCTACACAGATACGCAGTATTTT. This chain connects TRBV7-2 to TRBJ2-3; 8 nucleotides line up with TRBD2. After removal of 5 bases from V and 2 bases from J, the junction contained 9 bases not matched to a gene. From germline, CDR1 is SGHTA and CDR2 FQGNSA. CDR3 length equals 16 residues.

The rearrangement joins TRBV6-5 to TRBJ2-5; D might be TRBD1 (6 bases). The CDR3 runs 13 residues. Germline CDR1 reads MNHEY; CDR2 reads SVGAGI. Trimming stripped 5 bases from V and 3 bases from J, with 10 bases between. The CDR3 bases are TGTGCCAGCAGTGATACAGGGAAAGAGACCCAGTACTTC. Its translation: CASSDTGKETQYF.

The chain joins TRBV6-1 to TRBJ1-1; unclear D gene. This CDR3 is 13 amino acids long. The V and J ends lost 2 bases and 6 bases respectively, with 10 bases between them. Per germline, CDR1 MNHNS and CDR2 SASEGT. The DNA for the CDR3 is TGTGCCAGCAGTGAATGGCCGGAGTCTGAAGCTTTCTTT. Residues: CASSEWPESEAFF.

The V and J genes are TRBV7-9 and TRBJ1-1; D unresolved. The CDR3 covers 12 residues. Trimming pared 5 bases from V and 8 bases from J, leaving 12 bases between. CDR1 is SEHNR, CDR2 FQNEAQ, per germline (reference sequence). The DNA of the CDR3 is TGTGCCAGCAGCCCACCCCAGATGGAAGCTTTCTTT. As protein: CASSPPQMEAFF.

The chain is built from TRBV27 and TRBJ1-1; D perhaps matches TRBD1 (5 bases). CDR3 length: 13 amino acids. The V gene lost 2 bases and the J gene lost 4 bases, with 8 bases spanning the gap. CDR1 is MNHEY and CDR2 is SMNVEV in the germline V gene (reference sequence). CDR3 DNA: TGTGCCAGCAGTTTAGGGGCCGGCACTGAAGCTTTCTTT. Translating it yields CASSLGAGTEAFF.

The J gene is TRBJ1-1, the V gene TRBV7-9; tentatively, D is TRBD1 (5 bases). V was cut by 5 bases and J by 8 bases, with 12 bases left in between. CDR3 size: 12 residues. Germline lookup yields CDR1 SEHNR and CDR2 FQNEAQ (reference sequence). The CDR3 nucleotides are TGTGCCAGCAGCCAAAGGGGTGAAGAAGCTTTCTTT. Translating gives CASSQRGEEAFF.